Listed here are 13 T cell receptor beta chains from one sample, sequenced in a study of T cells in Graves' hyperthyroidism and ophthalmopathy. The TCR beta CDR3 regions underwent amplification using RNA transcripts as the source. HTBI primers were used for first-round RT-PCR of the TCR CDR3. MiXCR, applied by TCRdb to the multiplex PCR reads, yields one record per CDR3 protein. The table shows some 620,000 distinct CDR3 sequences, with around 15% occurring only once. Sequencing was carried out using blood. Receptor source: a woman under 40 with Graves' hyperthyroidism.

This clonotype has ten or more counts. V and J are TRBV28 and TRBJ2-1, with a tentative D call TRBD2 (7 bases). Trimming shortened V by 7 bases and J by 2 bases, and 15 bases separated the two germline ends. Germline CDR1 MDHEN, CDR2 SYDVKM. This CDR3 contains 15 residues. CDR3 region: CASTPPGGPYNEQFF. CDR3 DNA: TGTGCCAGCACCCCGCCGGGGGGCCCCTACAATGAGCAGTTCTTC.

This clonotype was recorded a few times. V gene TRBV11-2 combines with J gene TRBJ2-1; D is perhaps TRBD1 or TRBD2 (5 bases each). Germline loops: CDR1 SGHAT, CDR2 FQNNGV. CDR3 length equals 17 residues. Trimming left V 4 bases short and J 0 bases short, with 16 bases between. CDR3 sequence (DNA): TGTGCCAGCAGCTCCCGTGGGGGTCGTAGCTCCTACAATGAGCAGTTCTTC. This encodes CASSSRGGRSSYNEQFF.

This clonotype has a count of ten or more. The chain joins TRBV2 to TRBJ2-5; D ambiguous. The length of the CDR3 is 11 residues. V was cut by 8 bases and J by 12 bases, with 16 bases left in between. Germline CDR1 and CDR2: SNHLY and FYNNEI. The CDR3 reads CASVWTRDKYF. The CDR3 region has the DNA TGTGCCAGCGTCTGGACCCGAGATAAGTACTTC.

This clonotype was seen many times. The chain recombines TRBV12-3 or TRBV12-4 with TRBJ2-5, with D tentatively TRBD1 (5 bases). This CDR3 has 13 residues. V was clipped by 3 bases and J by 5 bases, with 10 bases between them. The CDR3 DNA follows: TGTGCCAGCAGTTTTGAAGGGGTCGAGACCCAGTACTTC. Protein product: CASSFEGVETQYF.

This clonotype has just a few counts. The CDR3 DNA follows: TGTGCCAGCAGTTATATGGACACCGGGGAGCTGTTTTTT. Its translation is CASSYMDTGELFF. The chain joins TRBV6-2 or TRBV6-3 to TRBJ2-2, with D uncertain. Germline V gene data show CDR1 as MNHEY and CDR2 as SVGEGT. V gave up 3 bases and J gave up 3 bases, with 5 bases separating them. The CDR3 extends over 13 amino acids.

This chain joins TRBV12-3 or TRBV12-4 and TRBJ2-5; D is perhaps TRBD1 (5 bases). There are 13 residues in the CDR3. V dropped 6 bases and J dropped 2 bases, with 10 bases sitting between them. The CDR3, as DNA: TGTGCCAGCAGAACCCGACAGCAAGAGACCCAGTACTTC. Translation: CASRTRQQETQYF.

J is TRBJ2-7 and V is TRBV5-4, with 9 bases matching TRBD1. This CDR3 comprises 13 residues. Germline CDR1 and CDR2: SGHNT and YYREEE (reference sequence). Trimming removed 4 bases from V and 6 bases from J; junction bases left unmatched: 5. The CDR3 sequence is CASSIDRGGEQYF. The CDR3, as DNA: TGTGCCAGCAGCATCGACAGGGGGGGCGAGCAGTACTTC.

The rearrangement links TRBV19 to TRBJ2-1; D might be TRBD1 (5 bases). Germline CDR1 reads LNHDA; CDR2 reads SQIVND (reference sequence). V was shortened by 1 base and J by 3 bases, with 7 bases between the two germline ends. CDR3 length: 14 residues. DNA of the CDR3: TGTGCCAGTAGTATAGCAGGGATCTACAATGAGCAGTTCTTC. Residues: CASSIAGIYNEQFF.

This clonotype was observed many times. The chain couples TRBV7-9 to TRBJ1-5; no firm D call. The germline CDR1 and CDR2 sequences are SEHNR and FQNEAQ (reference sequence). The CDR3 runs 14 residues. Between the trimmed V and J ends, which lost 1 base and 1 base, there was a span of 5 bases. CDR3 loop: CASSLVGSNQPQHF. The CDR3 region has the DNA TGTGCCAGCAGCTTAGTGGGAAGCAATCAGCCCCAGCATTTT.

Remarks on this clonotype: It may be a read error: a sequence one base away is much more abundant. The rearrangement uses TRBV28 and TRBJ1-4; D is unresolved. The CDR3 sequence is 15 residues long. The V end lost 4 bases, the J end lost 3 bases, and 12 bases lay between the germline ends. Germline V lookup: CDR1 MDHEN, CDR2 SYDVKM. The CDR3 nucleotides read TGTGCCAGCAGTTCCCACAAGTTGGCTAATGAAAAACTGTTTTTT. Protein sequence: CASSSHKLANEKLFF.

There are many counts of this clonotype. This chain links TRBV6-1 with TRBJ2-7; 14 bases align to TRBD2. Trimming at V came to 6 bases and at J to 5 bases, leaving 6 bases not matched to a gene. This CDR3 is built from 15 residues. Per the germline V gene, CDR1 is MNHNS and CDR2 is SASEGT. Written as DNA, the CDR3 is TGTGCCAGCAGCGGACTAGCGGGAGGTTGGAACGAGCAGTACTTC. It is translated as CASSGLAGGWNEQYF.

In this sample, this clonotype turned up many times. The gene calls are TRBV28 and TRBJ2-2; D is ambiguous. The CDR3 spans 13 residues. The V gene's germline CDR1 is MDHEN and CDR2 SYDVKM. V was trimmed by 6 bases and J by 2 bases, leaving 7 bases between them. CDR3 sequence: CASRGPNTGELFF. Here the CDR3 DNA reads TGTGCCAGCAGAGGCCCAAACACCGGGGAGCTGTTTTTT.

The J gene is TRBJ2-5, the V gene TRBV2; TRBD2 agrees at 7 bases. The CDR3 covers 15 residues. V lost 2 bases and J lost 5; bases outside the gene matches: 8. In germline, CDR1 is SNHLY, CDR2 FYNNEI. As DNA, the CDR3 is TGTGCCAGCAGTGAATTGGAACGAGCGGGGGAGACCCAGTACTTC. It specifies CASSELERAGETQYF.